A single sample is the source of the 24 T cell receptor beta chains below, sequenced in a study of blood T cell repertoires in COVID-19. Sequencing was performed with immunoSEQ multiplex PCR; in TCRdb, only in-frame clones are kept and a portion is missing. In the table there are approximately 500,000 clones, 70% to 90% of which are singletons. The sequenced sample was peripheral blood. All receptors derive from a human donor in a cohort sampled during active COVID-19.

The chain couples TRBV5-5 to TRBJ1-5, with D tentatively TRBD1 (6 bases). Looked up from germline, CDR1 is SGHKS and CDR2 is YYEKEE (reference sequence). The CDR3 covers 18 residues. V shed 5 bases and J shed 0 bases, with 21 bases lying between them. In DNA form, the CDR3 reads TGTGCCAGCAGTACCTTTGAGACAGGCCTTTATAGCAATCAGCCCCAGCATTTT. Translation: CASSTFETGLYSNQPQHF. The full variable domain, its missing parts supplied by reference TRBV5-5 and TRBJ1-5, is DAGVTQSPTHLIKTRGQQVTLRCSPISGHKSVSWYQQVLGQGPQFIFQYYEKEERGRGNFPDRFSARQFPNYSSELNVNALLLGDSALYLCASSTFETGLYSNQPQHFGDGTRLSIL.

CDR3: CASSLAGGGPETQYF. The CDR3 DNA reads TGCGCCAGCAGCTTAGCGGGAGGTGGCCCAGAGACCCAGTACTTC. The V and J genes are TRBV4-1 and TRBJ2-5; 10 bases are a match to TRBD2. From germline, CDR1 is MGHRA and CDR2 YSYEKL. The CDR3 loop spans 15 amino acids. V shed 5 bases, J shed 4 bases, and the junction held 7 bases outside the gene matches.

The DNA of the CDR3 is TGCGCCAGCAGCCAAGAACTCCCACCGATTTCAGGGGCCTACTATGGCTACACCTTC. The encoded protein is CASSQELPPISGAYYGYTF. The rearrangement uses TRBV4-3 and TRBJ1-2; D possibly corresponds to TRBD1 (6 bases). CDR1 LGHNA and CDR2 YSLEER come from the germline V gene. Trimming removed 0 bases at V and 3 bases at J, with 23 bases between. This CDR3 region has 19 residues.

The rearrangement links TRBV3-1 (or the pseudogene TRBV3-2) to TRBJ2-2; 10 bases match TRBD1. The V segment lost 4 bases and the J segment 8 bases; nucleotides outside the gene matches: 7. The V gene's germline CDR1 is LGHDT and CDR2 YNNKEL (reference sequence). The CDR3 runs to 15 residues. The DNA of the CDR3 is TGTGCCAGCAGCCCTCGGACAGGGGGTAATGGGGAGCTGTTTTTT. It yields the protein CASSPRTGGNGELFF.

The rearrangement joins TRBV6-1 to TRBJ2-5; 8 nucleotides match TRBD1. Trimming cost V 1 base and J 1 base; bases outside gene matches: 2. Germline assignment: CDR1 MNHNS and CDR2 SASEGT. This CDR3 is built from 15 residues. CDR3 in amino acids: CASSEVGTGQETQYF. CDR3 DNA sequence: TGTGCCAGCAGTGAAGTGGGGACAGGCCAAGAGACCCAGTACTTC.

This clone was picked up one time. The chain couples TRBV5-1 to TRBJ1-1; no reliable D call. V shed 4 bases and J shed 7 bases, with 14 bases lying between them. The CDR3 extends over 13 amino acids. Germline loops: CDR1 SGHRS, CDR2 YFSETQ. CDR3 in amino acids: CASSLTAQFEAFF. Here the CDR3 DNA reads TGCGCCAGCAGCCTCACTGCCCAATTTGAAGCTTTCTTT.

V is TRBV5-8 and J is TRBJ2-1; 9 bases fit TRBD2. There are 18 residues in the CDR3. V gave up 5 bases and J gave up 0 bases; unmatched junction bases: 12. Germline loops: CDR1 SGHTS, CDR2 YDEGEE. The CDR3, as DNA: TGTGCCAGCAGTCCATTCGTGGGGACTAGCCGCTCCTACAATGAGCAGTTCTTC. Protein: CASSPFVGTSRSYNEQFF.

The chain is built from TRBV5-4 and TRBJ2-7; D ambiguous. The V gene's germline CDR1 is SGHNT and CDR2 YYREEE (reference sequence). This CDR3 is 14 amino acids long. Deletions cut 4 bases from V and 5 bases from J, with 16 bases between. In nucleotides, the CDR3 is TGTGCCAGCAGCCCACGGTTTCAAGAGCACGAGCAGTACTTC. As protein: CASSPRFQEHEQYF.

The CDR3 region has the DNA TGTGCCAGCAGTTACTGGACAGGACTAAAAGAAAAACTGTTTTTT. Its translation: CASSYWTGLKEKLFF. The rearrangement links TRBV7-9 to TRBJ1-4; TRBD1 aligns across 7 bases. V was pared by 6 bases and J by 8 bases, with 12 bases of the junction left unmatched. CDR1 is SEHNR and CDR2 is FQNEAQ in the germline V gene (reference sequence). The CDR3 covers 15 residues.

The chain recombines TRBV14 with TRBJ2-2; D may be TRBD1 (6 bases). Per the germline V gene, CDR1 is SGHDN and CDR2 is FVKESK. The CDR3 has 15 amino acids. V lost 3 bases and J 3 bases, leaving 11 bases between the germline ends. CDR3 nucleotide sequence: TGTGCCAGCAGCCAGACCACAGGGTACACCGGGGAGCTGTTTTTT. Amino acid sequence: CASSQTTGYTGELFF.

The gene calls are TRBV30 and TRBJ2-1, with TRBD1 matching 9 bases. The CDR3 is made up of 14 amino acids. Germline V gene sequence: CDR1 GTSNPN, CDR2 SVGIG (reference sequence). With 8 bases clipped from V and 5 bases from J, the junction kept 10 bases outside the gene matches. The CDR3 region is CATTGDRANNEQFF. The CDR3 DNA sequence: TGTGCCACGACCGGGGACAGGGCGAACAATGAGCAGTTCTTC.

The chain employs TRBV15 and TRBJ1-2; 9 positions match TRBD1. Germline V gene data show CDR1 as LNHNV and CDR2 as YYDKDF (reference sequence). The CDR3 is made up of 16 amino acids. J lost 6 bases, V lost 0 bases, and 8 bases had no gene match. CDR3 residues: CATSREGTGRRDGYTF. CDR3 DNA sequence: TGTGCCACCAGCAGAGAAGGGACAGGGAGGAGAGATGGCTACACCTTC.

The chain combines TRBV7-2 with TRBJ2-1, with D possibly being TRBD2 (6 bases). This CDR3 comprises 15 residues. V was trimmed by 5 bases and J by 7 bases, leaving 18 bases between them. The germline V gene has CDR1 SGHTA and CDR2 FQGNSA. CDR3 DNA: TGTGCCAGCAGCCCAGCGGGCCCCCAGGGTAATGAGCAGTTCTTC. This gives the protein CASSPAGPQGNEQFF. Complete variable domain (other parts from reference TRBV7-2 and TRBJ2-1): GAGVSQSPSNKVTEKGKDVELRCDPISGHTALYWYRQSLGQGLEFLIYFQGNSAPDKSGLPSDRFSAERTGGSVSTLTIQRTQQEDSAVYLCASSPAGPQGNEQFFGPGTRLTVL.

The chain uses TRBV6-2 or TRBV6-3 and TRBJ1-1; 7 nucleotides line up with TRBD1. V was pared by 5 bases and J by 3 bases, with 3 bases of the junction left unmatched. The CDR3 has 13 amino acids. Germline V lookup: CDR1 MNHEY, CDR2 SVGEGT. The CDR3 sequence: CASSDRDHTEAFF. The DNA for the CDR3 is TGTGCCAGCAGTGACAGGGACCACACTGAAGCTTTCTTT.

The CDR3 protein is CAISRDRVSPLHF. CDR3 bases: TGTGCCATCAGTCGGGACAGGGTTTCACCCCTCCACTTT. The chain carries TRBV10-3 and TRBJ1-6; TRBD1 matches 9 bases. This CDR3 is 13 amino acids long. CDR1 is ENHRY and CDR2 is SYGVKD in the germline V gene. Germline trimming cut 5 bases from V and 9 bases from J; bases unmatched to any gene: 2.

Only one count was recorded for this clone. The DNA for the CDR3 is TGTGCCAGTAGTATCAATAGGGGGCAGGGTCAGCCCCAGCATTTT. Translation gives CASSINRGQGQPQHF. V usage is TRBV19 and J usage is TRBJ1-5; TRBD1 matches at 7 bases. CDR3 length: 15 residues. The V segment lost 3 bases and the J segment 6 bases; nucleotides outside the gene matches: 8. Per the germline V gene, CDR1 is LNHDA and CDR2 is SQIVND (reference sequence).

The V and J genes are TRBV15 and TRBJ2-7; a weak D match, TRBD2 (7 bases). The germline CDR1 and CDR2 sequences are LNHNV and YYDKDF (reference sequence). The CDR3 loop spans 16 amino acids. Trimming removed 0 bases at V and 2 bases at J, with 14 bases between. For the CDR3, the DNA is TGTGCCACCAGCAGAGAACAGGGAGGGGGTCCCTACGAGCAGTACTTC. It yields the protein CATSREQGGGPYEQYF. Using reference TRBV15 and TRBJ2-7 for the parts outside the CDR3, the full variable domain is DAMVIQNPRYQVTQFGKPVTLSCSQTLNHNVMYWYQQKSSQAPKLLFHYYDKDFNNEADTPDNFQSRRPNTSFCFLDIRSPGLGDTAMYLCATSREQGGGPYEQYFGPGTRLTVT.

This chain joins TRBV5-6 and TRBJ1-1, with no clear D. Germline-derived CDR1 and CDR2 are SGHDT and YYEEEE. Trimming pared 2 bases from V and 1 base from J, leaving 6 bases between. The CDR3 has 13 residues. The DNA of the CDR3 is TGTGCCAGCAGCTTCGGGAGGAACACTGAAGCTTTCTTT. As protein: CASSFGRNTEAFF.

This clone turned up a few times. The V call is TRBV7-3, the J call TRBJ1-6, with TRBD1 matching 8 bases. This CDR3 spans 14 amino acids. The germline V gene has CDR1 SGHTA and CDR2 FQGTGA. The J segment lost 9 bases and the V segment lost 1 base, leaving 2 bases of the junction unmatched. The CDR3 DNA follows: TGTGCCAGCAGCTTAAGGCAGGGGGCTTCACCCCTCCACTTT. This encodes CASSLRQGASPLHF. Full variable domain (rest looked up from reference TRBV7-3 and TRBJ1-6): GAGVSQTPSNKVTEKGKYVELRCDPISGHTALYWYRQSLGQGPEFLIYFQGTGAADDSGLPNDRFFAVRPEGSVSTLKIQRTERGDSAVYLCASSLRQGASPLHFGNGTRLTVT.

CDR3 residues: CASSRGDRGAFF. CDR3 DNA sequence: TGTGCCAGCAGCCGAGGGGACAGAGGAGCTTTCTTT. This chain joins TRBV3-1 (or the pseudogene TRBV3-2) and TRBJ1-1; 7 bases line up with TRBD1. CDR1 is LGHDT, CDR2 YNNKEL, per germline (reference sequence). The CDR3 has 12 amino acids. Trimming took 4 bases from V and 10 from J; bases not matched to a gene: 6.

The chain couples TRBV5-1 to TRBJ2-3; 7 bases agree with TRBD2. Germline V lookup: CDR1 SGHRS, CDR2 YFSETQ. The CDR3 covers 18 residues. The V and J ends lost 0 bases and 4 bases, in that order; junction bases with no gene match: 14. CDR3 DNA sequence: TGCGCCAGCAGCTTGGTCCGAGCGGGAAAGGCTTACGCAGATACGCAGTATTTT. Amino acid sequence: CASSLVRAGKAYADTQYF.

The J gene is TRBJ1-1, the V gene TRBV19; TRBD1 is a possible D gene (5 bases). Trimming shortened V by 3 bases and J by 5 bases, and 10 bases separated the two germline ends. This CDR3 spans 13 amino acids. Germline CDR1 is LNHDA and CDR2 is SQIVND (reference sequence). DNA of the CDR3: TGTGCCAGTAGTATTGGGGGAGGGACTGAAGCTTTCTTT. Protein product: CASSIGGGTEAFF.

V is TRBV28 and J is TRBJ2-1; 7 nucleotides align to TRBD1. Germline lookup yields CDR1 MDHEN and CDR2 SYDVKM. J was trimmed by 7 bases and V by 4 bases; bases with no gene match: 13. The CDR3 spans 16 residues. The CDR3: CASSSTQGVRGNEQFF. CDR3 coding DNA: TGTGCCAGCAGTTCCACTCAGGGGGTCAGGGGGAATGAGCAGTTCTTC.

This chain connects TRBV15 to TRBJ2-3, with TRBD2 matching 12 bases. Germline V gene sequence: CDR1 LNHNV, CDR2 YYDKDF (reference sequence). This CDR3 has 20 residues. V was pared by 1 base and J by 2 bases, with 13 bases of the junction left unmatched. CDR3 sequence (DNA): TGTGCCACCAGCAGAGCCTCCGGGACTAGCGGGTTCGGGGCCACAGATACGCAGTATTTT. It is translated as CATSRASGTSGFGATDTQYF.